Listed here are 10 T cell receptor beta chains from one sample, sequenced in a study of blood T cells in healthy people across ages. It was with a sample-barcoded 5' primer and a J-beta primer mix that a second PCR of about 7 to 12 cycles was run. A single record per CDR3 protein comes from TCRdb applying MiXCR to the 5' RACE reads. The sample records about 1.8 million distinct CDR3 sequences, roughly 50% being singletons. Sequencing used blood. Receptors originate from a woman in her forties in good health.

This clonotype was seen a single time. This rearrangement joins TRBV27 to TRBJ1-1; tentatively, D is TRBD1 (6 bases). This CDR3 contains 13 residues. The ends were cut back, 6 bases at V and 7 bases at J, with 15 bases in the middle. Germline CDR1 MNHEY, CDR2 SMNVEV (reference sequence). The CDR3 is CASSPGTRDEAFF. The CDR3 region has the DNA TGTGCCAGCAGCCCCGGGACACGCGATGAAGCTTTCTTT.

This clonotype was found once. The V call is TRBV14, the J call TRBJ1-2, with 7 nucleotides matching TRBD1. Germline CDR1 reads SGHDN; CDR2 reads FVKESK. The CDR3 sequence is 16 residues long. V lost 0 bases and J lost 3; bases outside the gene matches: 7. CDR3 protein: CASSQEARTGDYGYTF. For the CDR3, the DNA is TGTGCCAGCAGCCAAGAAGCTAGGACAGGTGACTATGGCTACACCTTC.

The V gene is TRBV20-1, the J gene TRBJ2-3, with TRBD1 matching 9 bases. Germline values: CDR1 DFQATT, CDR2 SNEGSKA (reference sequence). This CDR3 contains 14 residues. The V gene end was trimmed by 3 bases and the J gene end by 3 bases; junction bases not matched to a gene: 4. The CDR3 nucleotides read TGCAGTGCTAGCGGGACAGGGTGTACAGATACGCAGTATTTT. As protein: CSASGTGCTDTQYF.

The V gene is TRBV27, the J gene TRBJ2-7; D is perhaps TRBD2 (7 bases). Looked up from germline, CDR1 is MNHEY and CDR2 is SMNVEV (reference sequence). V was shortened by 4 bases and J by 0 bases, with 13 bases between the two germline ends. This CDR3 spans 15 amino acids. The CDR3 DNA sequence: TGTGCCAGCAGTTCTTTGCGGGGGCCCTCCTACGAGCAGTACTTC. This translates into CASSSLRGPSYEQYF.

This clonotype has more than one count but fewer than ten. The gene calls are TRBV29-1 and TRBJ1-2, with 8 bases fitting TRBD1. The V and J ends lost 0 bases and 4 bases, in that order; junction bases with no gene match: 13. The length of the CDR3 is 17 residues. Per the germline V gene, CDR1 is SQVTM and CDR2 is ANQGSEA. The CDR3 region is CSVEDMATGVLGYGYTF. CDR3 nucleotide sequence: TGCAGCGTTGAAGATATGGCGACAGGGGTCCTTGGCTATGGCTACACCTTC.

This chain joins TRBV29-1 and TRBJ1-4; D gene ambiguous. CDR3 size: 15 residues. Trimming took off 1 base at V and 5 bases at J, with 14 bases between the two ends. Germline CDR1 reads SQVTM; CDR2 reads ANQGSEA. For the CDR3, the DNA is TGCAGCGTTGAAGTGGTAACGGCCGGGAATGAAAAACTGTTTTTT. It codes for CSVEVVTAGNEKLFF.

In this sample, this clonotype turned up a few times. The chain links TRBV2 to TRBJ2-3; maybe TRBD2 (5 bases). V lost 7 bases to trimming and J lost 0 bases, with 8 bases between them. This CDR3 spans 13 amino acids. The V gene's germline CDR1 is SNHLY and CDR2 FYNNEI. The CDR3 coding sequence is TGTGCCAGCACTGGACTTAGCACAGATACGCAGTATTTT. Residues: CASTGLSTDTQYF.

This rearrangement joins TRBV6-2 or TRBV6-3 to TRBJ2-5; 7 positions match TRBD2. In germline, CDR1 is MNHEY, CDR2 SVGEGT. The J segment lost 4 bases and the V segment lost 8 bases, leaving 16 bases of the junction unmatched. The CDR3 is 16 residues long. CDR3 in DNA: TGTGCCAGCTTCCCAACGGGGCGGGGGAGGGGAGAGACCCAGTACTTC. Translating gives CASFPTGRGRGETQYF.

The chain combines TRBV5-1 with TRBJ1-2; D gene ambiguous. V was cut by 0 bases and J by 2 bases, with 17 bases left in between. The CDR3 has 17 residues. From germline, CDR1 is SGHRS and CDR2 YFSETQ. The CDR3 spells CASSLVPQVLGNYGYTF. The CDR3, as DNA: TGCGCCAGCAGCTTGGTCCCCCAGGTGCTTGGGAACTATGGCTACACCTTC. Using reference TRBV5-1 and TRBJ1-2 for the parts outside the CDR3, the full variable domain is KAGVTQTPRYLIKTRGQQVTLSCSPISGHRSVSWYQQTPGQGLQFLFEYFSETQRNKGNFPGRFSGRQFSNSRSEMNVSTLELGDSALYLCASSLVPQVLGNYGYTFGSGTRLTVV.

V and J are TRBV18 and TRBJ1-2; 8 nucleotides agree with TRBD1. The CDR3 covers 15 residues. The germline gives CDR1 KGHSH, CDR2 LQKENI. The V gene end was trimmed by 3 bases and the J gene end by 4 bases; junction bases not matched to a gene: 7. CDR3 DNA: TGTGCCAGCTCACCGGGGACAGGCCTCTTCTATGGCTACACCTTC. As protein: CASSPGTGLFYGYTF.